Following are 8 T cell receptor beta chains from one sample sequenced in a study of regulatory T cells in long-lasting Graves disease. Time point of the sample: persistent/refractory GD, antithyroid drugs over 5 years with positive TRAb. The TCR library was made from RNA extracted from PBMCs. Construction of TCR beta libraries relied on iRepertoire HTBI primers and on Arm-PCR targeting CDR3 regions. Using its own MiXCR run on the multiplex PCR reads, TCRdb lists one record per CDR3 protein. This table holds roughly 400,000 distinct CDR3 sequences, less than 25% found once. This material consisted of peripheral blood mononuclear cells (PBMCs), taken when the disease was refractory, from a patient treated with antithyroid drugs. Receptors were obtained from a female donor with Graves disease.

This clonotype was counted ten times or more. The chain is built from TRBV28 and TRBJ2-5, with a possible D match to TRBD2 (6 bases). With 5 bases removed from V and 1 base from J, the gap between germline ends came to 11 bases. The CDR3 covers 14 residues. CDR1 is MDHEN and CDR2 is SYDVKM in the germline V gene. The CDR3 DNA sequence: TGTGCCAGCAGTCCCCGGAGGGGCCAAGAGACCCAGTACTTC. Its translation is CASSPRRGQETQYF.

The chain links TRBV15 to TRBJ2-1, with TRBD2 identical over 10 bases. Trimming removed 3 bases from V and 7 bases from J; junction bases left unmatched: 6. Germline V gives CDR1 LNHNV, CDR2 YYDKDF (reference sequence). CDR3 size: 15 residues. The CDR3 sequence: CATSRKREGRNEQFF. As DNA, the CDR3 is TGTGCCACCAGCAGGAAGCGGGAGGGCCGGAATGAGCAGTTCTTC. Full variable domain (outside the CDR3, taken from reference TRBV15 and TRBJ2-1): DAMVIQNPRYQVTQFGKPVTLSCSQTLNHNVMYWYQQKSSQAPKLLFHYYDKDFNNEADTPDNFQSRRPNTSFCFLDIRSPGLGDTAMYLCATSRKREGRNEQFFGPGTRLTVL.

This clonotype was counted at least ten times. The chain is built from TRBV6-5 and TRBJ2-7; D is unclear. This CDR3 spans 13 amino acids. In germline, CDR1 is MNHEY, CDR2 SVGAGI. V shed 2 bases and J shed 2 bases, with 7 bases lying between them. The CDR3: CASSYRSTYEQYF. The CDR3 DNA reads TGTGCCAGCAGTTACAGGTCCACCTACGAGCAGTACTTC.

This clonotype came up many times. V gene TRBV3-1 combines with J gene TRBJ1-2; no reliable D call. V dropped 3 bases and J dropped 2 bases, with 13 bases sitting between them. CDR3 size: 15 residues. The germline gives CDR1 LGHDT, CDR2 YNNKEL (reference sequence). The CDR3 DNA reads as TGTGCCAGCAGCCATCAGTACGAGGGCAACTATGGCTACACCTTC. Its protein product is CASSHQYEGNYGYTF.

V and J are TRBV5-6 and TRBJ1-1; 7 nucleotides agree with TRBD1. Trimming removed 1 base from V and 0 bases from J; junction bases left unmatched: 9. CDR1 is SGHDT, CDR2 YYEEEE, per germline. The CDR3 loop spans 17 amino acids. CDR3 DNA: TGTGCCAGCAGCTTGAAGATAGGGGGCCGGTTGAACACTGAAGCTTTCTTT. This sequence encodes CASSLKIGGRLNTEAFF.

This clonotype was seen at least ten times. The chain is built from TRBV12-3 or TRBV12-4 and TRBJ2-4; D ambiguous. V was pared by 4 bases and J by 0 bases, with 7 bases between. CDR3 length: 14 amino acids. CDR3 region: CASSSLLAKNIQYF. CDR3 nucleotide sequence: TGTGCCAGCAGTTCGCTCTTAGCCAAAAACATTCAGTACTTC.

This clonotype has a handful of counts. For the CDR3, the DNA is TGTGCCAGCAGCTCCTCACGCGGTAATTCACCCCTCCACTTT. This codes for CASSSSRGNSPLHF. The chain couples TRBV7-9 to TRBJ1-6, with D hard to call. The length of the CDR3 is 14 residues. The V and J ends lost 4 bases and 6 bases respectively, with 10 bases between them. Germline V lookup: CDR1 SEHNR, CDR2 FQNEAQ (reference sequence).

At least ten counts were recorded for this clonotype. V is TRBV10-3 and J is TRBJ1-4; 7 nucleotides agree with TRBD1. CDR1 and CDR2 from the germline V gene are ENHRY and SYGVKD. With 0 bases clipped from V and 12 bases from J, the junction kept 1 base outside the gene matches. This CDR3 spans 12 amino acids. As DNA, the CDR3 is TGTGCCATCAGTGAGTCGGACAGGCAACTGTTTTTT. Residues: CAISESDRQLFF.